A single sample gave rise to the 27 T cell receptor beta chains below, sequenced in a study of technical replicates of blood from a few donors. The assay was immunoSEQ multiplex PCR, and TCRdb's table has in-frame clones only and misses some. Found here are 55,000 to 80,000 clones, around 97% of them singletons; the top ten hold roughly 0.21%. Sample: T cells isolated from PBMCs. Every receptor here comes from a human donor in good health.

J is TRBJ2-2 and V is TRBV28; D perhaps matches TRBD1 (6 bases). V was shortened by 6 bases and J by 2 bases, with 13 bases between the two germline ends. The CDR3 extends over 15 amino acids. Germline assignment: CDR1 MDHEN and CDR2 SYDVKM. The CDR3 coding sequence is TGTGCCAGCAGGACTGAGGGGGAAAACACCGGGGAGCTGTTTTTT. This codes for CASRTEGENTGELFF.

J is TRBJ2-5 and V is TRBV2; 8 bases fit TRBD2. This CDR3 has 14 amino acids. Germline CDR1 SNHLY, CDR2 FYNNEI. V gave up 2 bases and J gave up 5 bases; unmatched junction bases: 4. The chain's CDR3 is CASSERTSRETQYF. Written as DNA, the CDR3 is TGTGCCAGCAGTGAAAGGACTAGCCGGGAGACCCAGTACTTC.

J is TRBJ2-1 and V is TRBV11-3; 9 positions match TRBD2. The V and J ends lost 5 bases and 7 bases, in that order; junction bases with no gene match: 6. The germline gives CDR1 SGHNT, CDR2 YENEEA. The length of the CDR3 is 14 residues. CDR3 in DNA: TGTGCCAGCAGCATCAGCGGGAGGAGTAATGAGCAGTTCTTC. Encoded protein: CASSISGRSNEQFF. Variable domain in full (rest from reference TRBV11-3 and TRBJ2-1): EAGVVQSPRYKIIEKKQPVAFWCNPISGHNTLYWYLQNLGQGPELLIRYENEEAVDDSQLPKDRFSAERLKGVDSTLKIQPAELGDSAVYLCASSISGRSNEQFFGPGTRLTVL.

The genes are TRBV6-5 and TRBJ2-7; 7 nucleotides match TRBD2. The V segment lost 4 bases and the J segment 0 bases; nucleotides outside the gene matches: 9. The germline V gene encodes CDR1 MNHEY and CDR2 SVGAGI. The CDR3 length is 16 residues. CDR3 in DNA: TGTGCCAGCAGTTCTAGCGGTAGAAAAAGCTCCTACGAGCAGTACTTC. Encoded protein: CASSSSGRKSSYEQYF.

The chain employs TRBV5-4 and TRBJ1-2; 7 bases match TRBD1. V lost 4 bases to trimming and J lost 7 bases; unmatched junction nucleotides: 10. Germline CDR1 reads SGHNT; CDR2 reads YYREEE (reference sequence). This CDR3 contains 14 residues. The CDR3 here is CASSIPDREFGYTF. CDR3 sequence (DNA): TGTGCCAGCAGCATACCTGACAGGGAATTTGGCTACACCTTC.

This chain links TRBV25-1 with TRBJ2-5; the D is unclear. This CDR3 spans 15 amino acids. Germline V lookup: CDR1 MGHDK, CDR2 SYGVNS. V was trimmed by 1 base and J by 0 bases, leaving 9 bases between them. CDR3 in DNA: TGTGCCAGCAGTGAATCGGAGACGTACCAAGAGACCCAGTACTTC. It translates to CASSESETYQETQYF.

The J gene is TRBJ1-4, the V gene TRBV28; no reliable D call. V dropped 5 bases and J dropped 2 bases, with 9 bases sitting between them. Germline CDR1 is MDHEN and CDR2 is SYDVKM. CDR3 length equals 14 residues. This chain's CDR3 is CASSLPSTNEKLFF. CDR3 bases: TGTGCCAGCAGTCTTCCTTCGACTAATGAAAAACTGTTTTTT.

The rearrangement links TRBV28 to TRBJ2-7, with 10 bases aligning to TRBD2. Trimming took 8 bases from V and 4 from J; bases not matched to a gene: 11. There are 15 residues in the CDR3. The V gene's germline CDR1 is MDHEN and CDR2 SYDVKM. The CDR3 here is CASAGLAGGIYEQYF. The DNA for the CDR3 is TGTGCCAGCGCGGGATTAGCGGGAGGAATTTACGAGCAGTACTTC.

The V gene is TRBV7-8, the J gene TRBJ2-1, with a weak D call TRBD1 (5 bases). CDR3 size: 15 residues. The V end lost 1 base, the J end lost 2 bases, and 9 bases lay between the germline ends. CDR1 SGHVS and CDR2 FQNEAQ come from the germline V gene. CDR3 sequence: CASSLGPGTYNEQFF. In DNA form, the CDR3 reads TGTGCCAGCAGCTTAGGCCCAGGGACCTACAATGAGCAGTTCTTC.

A single count supports this clone. The rearrangement joins TRBV7-4 to TRBJ1-5, with TRBD1 matching 8 bases. This CDR3 region has 15 residues. Germline CDR1 is SGHVT and CDR2 is SQSDAQ. The V segment lost 3 bases and the J segment 5 bases; nucleotides outside the gene matches: 6. The CDR3 region has the DNA TGTGCCAGCAGCTTCACGGACAGGGAGGATCAGCCCCAGCATTTT. Protein sequence: CASSFTDREDQPQHF.

The rearrangement joins TRBV28 to TRBJ2-7; D is possibly TRBD1 (7 bases). Trimming pared 7 bases from V and 2 bases from J, leaving 15 bases between. Per germline, CDR1 MDHEN and CDR2 SYDVKM. The CDR3 spans 14 residues. In DNA, the CDR3 is TGTGCCAGCAACGCGGGACAGCCAACCTACGAGCAGTACTTC. Translated: CASNAGQPTYEQYF.

DNA of the CDR3: TGTGCCAGCAGCTTTACAGAGGGCACCGGGGAGCTGTTTTTT. The encoded protein is CASSFTEGTGELFF. The chain carries TRBV11-2 and TRBJ2-2, with D perhaps TRBD2 (5 bases). V dropped 3 bases and J dropped 4 bases, with 9 bases sitting between them. This CDR3 spans 14 amino acids. CDR1 SGHAT and CDR2 FQNNGV come from the germline V gene.

The chain carries TRBV7-2 and TRBJ2-3; TRBD2 agrees at 9 bases. Germline V lookup: CDR1 SGHTA, CDR2 FQGNSA. This CDR3 contains 15 residues. Trimming at V came to 2 bases and at J to 6 bases, leaving 6 bases not matched to a gene. The CDR3 DNA sequence: TGTGCCAGCAGCTTATTAGCGGGAGTCGGGGATACGCAGTATTTT. Its protein product is CASSLLAGVGDTQYF.

V is TRBV7-9 and J is TRBJ2-1; a weak D match, TRBD2 (6 bases). Germline V gene lookup returns CDR1 SEHNR and CDR2 FQNEAQ (reference sequence). This CDR3 is 17 amino acids long. V lost 1 base, J lost 7 bases, and 20 bases lay in between. The CDR3 region is CASSLVQDYLNINEQFF. The CDR3 region has the DNA TGTGCCAGCAGCTTAGTACAGGACTACCTAAACATAAATGAGCAGTTCTTC.

The rearrangement links TRBV5-1 to TRBJ2-3, with 8 bases aligning to TRBD2. CDR1 and CDR2 (germline): SGHRS, YFSETQ. The CDR3 runs to 16 residues. Trimming took 0 bases from V and 3 from J; bases not matched to a gene: 6. The CDR3 reads CASSLGTSPPTDTQYF. The DNA of the CDR3 is TGCGCCAGCAGCTTGGGGACTAGCCCCCCAACAGATACGCAGTATTTT.

This CDR3 is CASSLWSSGNVAKNIQYF. The CDR3 bases are TGTGCCAGCAGTTTATGGAGCTCGGGGAATGTAGCCAAAAACATTCAGTACTTC. The chain employs TRBV27 and TRBJ2-4; D perhaps matches TRBD2 (5 bases). Germline V gene lookup returns CDR1 MNHEY and CDR2 SMNVEV (reference sequence). The CDR3 consists of 18 residues. Deletions cut 1 base from V and 0 bases from J, with 16 bases between.

V usage is TRBV19 and J usage is TRBJ1-5; TRBD1 might be the D (5 bases). The CDR3 contains 16 residues. CDR1 and CDR2 from the germline V gene are LNHDA and SQIVND (reference sequence). The V and J ends lost 9 bases and 1 base respectively, with 19 bases between them. The CDR3 protein is CASRGLIWWSNQPQHF. The CDR3 bases are TGTGCCAGCCGGGGACTGATCTGGTGGAGCAATCAGCCCCAGCATTTT.

This chain uses TRBV7-9 with TRBJ1-2; D is ambiguous. Trimming cost V 1 base and J 4 bases, with 13 bases left between them. This CDR3 spans 15 amino acids. Per germline, CDR1 SEHNR and CDR2 FQNEAQ (reference sequence). CDR3 DNA sequence: TGTGCCAGCAGCTTAGTCACGGCGGATCTCTATGGCTACACCTTC. It yields the protein CASSLVTADLYGYTF. Looking up the rest from reference TRBV7-9 and TRBJ1-2 gives the full variable domain: DTGVSQNPRHKITKRGQNVTFRCDPISEHNRLYWYRQTLGQGPEFLTYFQNEAQLEKSRLLSDRFSAERPKGSFSTLEIQRTEQGDSAMYLCASSLVTADLYGYTFGSGTRLTVV.

The chain joins TRBV2 to TRBJ1-6, with 12 nucleotides matching TRBD1. J lost 8 bases, V lost 5 bases, and 13 bases had no gene match. CDR1 is SNHLY and CDR2 is FYNNEI in the germline V gene. The CDR3 is made up of 18 amino acids. The CDR3 nucleotides are TGTGCCAGCAGTTATACCGGGACAGGGGGCATGCTTGATTCACCCCTCCACTTT. This encodes CASSYTGTGGMLDSPLHF.

V gene TRBV6-5 combines with J gene TRBJ1-2; D not certain. Deletions cut 6 bases from V and 1 base from J, with 12 bases between. The CDR3 loop spans 14 amino acids. The germline V gene has CDR1 MNHEY and CDR2 SVGAGI. The CDR3 loop is CASRSPTGNYGYTF. The CDR3 DNA sequence: TGTGCCAGCAGGTCCCCAACTGGTAACTATGGCTACACCTTC.

V is TRBV21-1 and J is TRBJ2-1; the table's D gene call, TRBD1, was not cross checked with the DNA. TRBV21-1 is described as a pseudogene. CDR3 length equals 13 residues. The CDR3 region is CASSKGGTGGQFF. CDR3 in DNA: TGTGCCAGCAGCAAAGGAGGGACAGGGGGGCAGTTCTTC.

V and J are TRBV4-1 and TRBJ2-5, with D maybe TRBD2 (6 bases). The CDR3 spans 15 residues. Trimming shortened V by 7 bases and J by 5 bases, and 20 bases separated the two germline ends. Germline V gives CDR1 MGHRA, CDR2 YSYEKL. This CDR3 is CASTQSGRKGETQYF. The DNA of the CDR3 is TGCGCCAGCACTCAAAGCGGGCGGAAGGGGGAGACCCAGTACTTC.

The rearrangement links TRBV5-1 to TRBJ1-4, with a possible D match to TRBD1 (5 bases). The CDR3 contains 16 residues. Per germline, CDR1 SGHRS and CDR2 YFSETQ. V lost 4 bases and J lost 8, with 21 bases in between. CDR3 bases: TGCGCCAGCAGCCCAGCCGATGTTGGGACTCTCGAAAAACTGTTTTTT. Its translation: CASSPADVGTLEKLFF.

The rearrangement links TRBV2 to TRBJ1-2, with 8 bases fitting TRBD1. Trimming removed 6 bases from V and 6 bases from J; junction bases left unmatched: 12. Germline CDR1 SNHLY, CDR2 FYNNEI. The CDR3 is 15 residues long. The CDR3 spells CASSPNPQGADGYTF. DNA for the CDR3: TGTGCCAGCAGCCCAAACCCCCAGGGGGCGGATGGCTACACCTTC.

The rearrangement uses TRBV7-9 and TRBJ1-3; TRBD1 might be the D (6 bases). Germline V CDR1 and CDR2: SEHNR, FQNEAQ (reference sequence). V was pared by 5 bases and J by 7 bases, with 18 bases between. The CDR3 is 15 amino acids. CDR3 bases: TGTGCCAGCAGCCAGGGGACCCCGGCCTGGAACACCATATATTTT. It specifies CASSQGTPAWNTIYF.

The chain couples TRBV5-1 to TRBJ2-3; the D gene is possibly TRBD1 (5 bases). In germline, CDR1 is SGHRS, CDR2 YFSETQ. The V and J ends lost 4 bases and 6 bases respectively, with 15 bases between them. The CDR3 covers 14 residues. CDR3 nucleotides: TGCGCCAGCAGCGGGGCCGTGGGGTGGGATACGCAGTATTTT. Its protein product is CASSGAVGWDTQYF. Complete variable domain (other parts from reference TRBV5-1 and TRBJ2-3): KAGVTQTPRYLIKTRGQQVTLSCSPISGHRSVSWYQQTPGQGLQFLFEYFSETQRNKGNFPGRFSGRQFSNSRSEMNVSTLELGDSALYLCASSGAVGWDTQYFGPGTRLTVL.

The table lists this clone with a count of one. The chain recombines TRBV10-1 with TRBJ2-2; D might be TRBD1 (5 bases). The CDR3 covers 14 residues. Trimming stripped 5 bases from V and 5 bases from J, with 12 bases between. CDR1 and CDR2 (germline): WNHNN, SYGVQD (reference sequence). CDR3 sequence reads: CASSPGQATGELFF. CDR3 DNA sequence: TGCGCCAGCAGTCCAGGGCAGGCAACCGGGGAGCTGTTTTTT.